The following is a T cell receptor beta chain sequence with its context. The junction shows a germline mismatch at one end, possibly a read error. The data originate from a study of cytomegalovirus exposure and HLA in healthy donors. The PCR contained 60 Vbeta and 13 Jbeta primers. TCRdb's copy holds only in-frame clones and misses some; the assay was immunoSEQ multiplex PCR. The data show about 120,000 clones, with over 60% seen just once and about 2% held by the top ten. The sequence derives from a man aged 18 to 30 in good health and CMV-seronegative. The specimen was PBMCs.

CDR3 nucleotides: TGCGCCAGCAGCGTACTACCGGGACAGGGGACCTTC. Its protein is CASSVLPGQGTF. The chain combines TRBV5-1 with TRBJ2-7; TRBD1 agrees at 10 bases. Per the germline V gene, CDR1 is SGHRS and CDR2 is YFSETQ. The CDR3 is 12 residues long.